One and the same sample provided the 12 T cell receptor beta chains below, sequenced in a study of cytomegalovirus exposure and HLA in healthy donors. Researchers ran the PCR with 60 Vbeta and 13 Jbeta primers. Produced via immunoSEQ multiplex PCR; TCRdb's table is partial and in-frame only. The repertoire shows 100,000 to 150,000 clones; the top ten hold under 2%. The sample consisted of PBMCs. The receptors here all came from a woman aged 40 to 50 in good health and CMV-seronegative.

The chain is built from TRBV5-1 and TRBJ2-5; TRBD2 aligns across 9 bases. In germline, CDR1 is SGHRS, CDR2 YFSETQ. The CDR3 totals 16 residues. V lost 4 bases to trimming and J lost 2 bases; unmatched junction nucleotides: 9. DNA of the CDR3: TGCGCCAGCAGCAGAAATAGCGGGGGCTCTCAAGAGACCCAGTACTTC. Translated: CASSRNSGGSQETQYF.

J is TRBJ1-2 and V is TRBV6-6, with a tentative D call TRBD1 (5 bases). Trimming cost V 6 bases and J 2 bases, with 10 bases left between them. Germline V gene sequence: CDR1 MNHNY, CDR2 SVGAGI (reference sequence). This CDR3 has 13 amino acids. The CDR3 region is CASRPDMNYGYTF. The CDR3 nucleotides read TGTGCCAGCAGACCGGACATGAACTATGGCTACACCTTC.

CDR3 in DNA: TGTGCCAGCAGCCAGCTACGGGACAGGGGGTATGAGACCCAGTACTTC. The encoded protein is CASSQLRDRGYETQYF. This chain uses TRBV28 with TRBJ2-5, with 11 bases fitting TRBD1. CDR1 and CDR2 from the germline V gene are MDHEN and SYDVKM. Trimming removed 6 bases from V and 5 bases from J; junction bases left unmatched: 11. The length of the CDR3 is 16 residues.

The chain is built from TRBV5-1 and TRBJ2-5; D is possibly TRBD2 (5 bases). V dropped 1 base and J dropped 7 bases, with 11 bases sitting between them. Germline CDR1 SGHRS, CDR2 YFSETQ. This CDR3 has 13 residues. The CDR3 loop is CASSLSLEVTQYF. Written as DNA, the CDR3 is TGCGCCAGCAGCTTGAGTCTGGAGGTGACCCAGTACTTC.

This sequence joins TRBV11-3 and TRBJ1-6, with D unclear. V was trimmed by 7 bases and J by 6 bases, leaving 16 bases between them. The CDR3 extends over 15 amino acids. From germline, CDR1 is SGHNT and CDR2 YENEEA. The CDR3 reads CASKARVAFNSPLHF. CDR3 bases: TGTGCCAGCAAGGCCCGGGTGGCCTTTAATTCACCCCTCCACTTT.

The V and J genes are TRBV18 and TRBJ1-1; perhaps TRBD1 as D (5 bases). V was cut by 1 base and J by 8 bases, with 11 bases left in between. Germline CDR1 is KGHSH and CDR2 is LQKENI. This CDR3 spans 13 amino acids. Written as DNA, the CDR3 is TGTGCCAGCTCACCACTTCTTGGGGCAGAAGCTTTCTTT. This sequence encodes CASSPLLGAEAFF.

V gene TRBV7-5 combines with J gene TRBJ2-1; the table's D call of TRBD2 was not tested on the DNA. TRBV7-5 is a pseudogene locus. This CDR3 spans 18 amino acids. DNA of the CDR3: TGTGTCAGAAGCTTAGGCTCTTTTACTAGCGGGGGATACAATGAGCAGTTCTTC. Protein product: CVRSLGSFTSGGYNEQFF.

This rearrangement joins TRBV6-1 to TRBJ2-3; 7 nucleotides align to TRBD1. The CDR3 sequence is 15 residues long. V trimming: 8 bases; J trimming: 2 bases; junction bases outside the gene matches: 10. CDR1 and CDR2 from the germline V gene are MNHNS and SASEGT. CDR3 DNA: TGTGCCAGCCTATCTACAGGGGTTATCACAGATACGCAGTATTTT. Translated, it gives CASLSTGVITDTQYF.

The chain employs TRBV7-2 and TRBJ1-6, with TRBD1 as a possible D gene (5 bases). The V end lost 2 bases, the J end lost 6 bases, and 8 bases lay between the germline ends. The CDR3 totals 14 residues. Germline V CDR1 and CDR2: SGHTA, FQGNSA. The CDR3 spells CASSLLGPNSPLHF. In DNA form, the CDR3 reads TGTGCCAGCAGCTTATTGGGGCCTAATTCACCCCTCCACTTT.

This rearrangement joins TRBV5-1 to TRBJ2-3; TRBD2 matches 9 bases. Trimming at V came to 0 bases and at J to 6 bases, leaving 2 bases not matched to a gene. The CDR3 runs to 14 residues. CDR1 is SGHRS, CDR2 YFSETQ, per germline. CDR3 protein: CASSLAGLADTQYF. The CDR3 region has the DNA TGCGCCAGCAGCTTGGCGGGACTAGCTGATACGCAGTATTTT.

The chain couples TRBV27 to TRBJ2-7; the D gene is possibly TRBD1 (6 bases). The germline CDR1 and CDR2 sequences are MNHEY and SMNVEV (reference sequence). Trimming pared 5 bases from V and 1 base from J, leaving 12 bases between. The CDR3 covers 14 residues. The CDR3 is CASSLRDTSYEQYF. The DNA for the CDR3 is TGTGCCAGCAGTCTCCGGGACACTTCCTACGAGCAGTACTTC.

The chain has TRBV4-1 and TRBJ1-2; D is possibly TRBD1 (5 bases). CDR3 length: 17 amino acids. With 2 bases removed from V and 5 bases from J, the gap between germline ends came to 21 bases. Per the germline V gene, CDR1 is MGHRA and CDR2 is YSYEKL. The CDR3 sequence: CASSQSVRGRDSYGYTF. In DNA form, the CDR3 reads TGCGCCAGCAGCCAATCCGTTAGGGGCAGAGATTCATATGGCTACACCTTC.